Listed below are T cell receptor beta chains from one sample, sequenced in a study of STAT3 mutations in large granular lymphocyte leukemia. Libraries were prepared by immunoSEQ multiplex PCR; TCRdb keeps only in-frame clonotypes and omits some of them. The sample lists under 35,000 clones, approximately 86% occurring once. Input material: peripheral blood mononuclear cells. All receptors come from a man aged 55-75 years with T-cell large granular lymphocyte leukemia. Some clones in this sample may be carry-over from other donors' samples. Each CDR3 is given with its conserved first and last residue. The D gene is left open where the match is weak. Rows may omit the clone size; those that give it use once, few, many or a size class.

>TRBV7-9|TRBD1|once|TRBJ2-3
CASSRLGQGPDTQYF
TGTGCCAGCAGCCGGTTGGGACAGGGGCCAGATACGCAGTATTTT
>TRBV7-2|TRBD2|-|TRBJ2-3
CASSRGTSRTDTQYF
TGTGCCAGCAGCCGGGGGACTAGCCGCACAGATACGCAGTATTTT
>TRBV7-9|-|-|TRBJ2-1
CASSLGTPYNEQFF
TGTGCCAGCAGCTTAGGGACTCCTTACAATGAGCAGTTCTTC
>TRBV2|-|-|TRBJ1-4
CASSWGNEKLFF
TGTGCCAGCTCGTGGGGGAACGAAAAACTGTTTTTT
>TRBV10-3|-|-|TRBJ1-1
CAISEQTDYTEAFF
TGTGCCATCAGTGAGCAGACTGATTACACTGAAGCTTTCTTT
>TRBV30|-|-|TRBJ2-5
CAWSPQETQYF
TGTGCCTGGAGCCCCCAAGAGACCCAGTACTTC
>TRBV27|-|-|TRBJ2-7
CASYRAGTPPTEEQYF
TGTGCCAGCTACAGGGCCGGGACACCCCCGACGGAGGAGCAGTACTTC
>TRBV18|-|-|TRBJ1-1
CASSAAGQNTEAFF
TGTGCCAGCTCCGCCGCGGGACAGAACACTGAAGCTTTCTTT
>TRBV10-3|-|-|TRBJ2-7
CAISEFGGQVGPRGEQYF
TGTGCCATCAGTGAGTTTGGTGGTCAGGTGGGGCCTAGGGGCGAGCAGTACTTC
>TRBV29-1|-|-|TRBJ1-1
CSVVPQGWNTEAFF
TGCAGCGTTGTCCCCCAGGGATGGAACACTGAAGCTTTCTTT
>TRBV10-3|-|-|TRBJ2-3
CAIRDSQSTDTQYF
TGTGCCATCAGGGACAGCCAGAGCACAGATACGCAGTATTTT
>TRBV30|TRBD2|-|TRBJ2-7
CAGSLAGDREQYF
TGTGCCGGGTCCCTAGCGGGAGACCGGGAGCAGTACTTC
>TRBV27|-|-|TRBJ1-1
CASSPSPQGTEAFF
TGTGCCAGCAGCCCAAGTCCCCAGGGGACTGAAGCTTTCTTT
>TRBV19|-|-|TRBJ2-3
CASSISGAAGDTQYF
TGTGCCAGTAGTATCTCAGGGGCCGCCGGAGATACGCAGTATTTT
>TRBV7-8|-|-|TRBJ2-7
CASSLGTSSYEQYF
TGTGCCAGCAGCTTAGGGACATCATCCTACGAGCAGTACTTC
>TRBV10-3|-|-|TRBJ1-4
CASGGDLNEKLFF
TGTGCCTCGGGTGGGGACCTAAATGAAAAACTGTTTTTT
>TRBV5-6|TRBD1|-|TRBJ1-2
CASSFWTGGDGYTF
TGTGCCAGCAGCTTTTGGACAGGGGGAGATGGCTACACCTTC
>TRBV4-1|-|-|TRBJ1-5
CASSQQGPGQPQHF
TGCGCCAGCAGCCAGCAGGGCCCCGGACAGCCCCAGCATTTT
>TRBV4-2|TRBD2|-|TRBJ2-2
CASSQDIAGEIGELFF
TGTGCCAGCAGCCAAGATATAGCGGGAGAGATCGGGGAGCTGTTTTTT
>TRBV5-1|-|-|TRBJ1-2
CASSSGPADYGYTF
TGCGCCAGCAGTTCGGGCCCAGCTGACTATGGCTACACCTTC
>TRBV29-1|-|-|TRBJ1-2
CSVEESGGRGYTF
TGCAGCGTTGAAGAATCCGGGGGCCGGGGCTACACCTTC
>TRBV6-5|-|-|TRBJ1-4
CASSYSGTSNEKLFF
TGTGCCAGCAGTTACTCGGGGACCTCTAATGAAAAACTGTTTTTT
>TRBV11-3|TRBD1|-|TRBJ2-5
CASSLGQGVQYF
TGTGCCAGCAGCTTAGGACAGGGAGTCCAGTACTTC
>TRBV5-1|-|-|TRBJ2-7
CASSWNPDLSSNEQYF
TGCGCCAGCAGCTGGAATCCGGACTTATCTTCGAACGAGCAGTACTTC
>TRBV28|-|-|TRBJ2-2
CASRRNTGELFF
TGTGCCAGCAGACGTAACACCGGGGAGCTGTTTTTT
>TRBV13|TRBD1|-|TRBJ1-3
CASSSRQGENTIYF
TGTGCCAGCAGCTCCCGACAGGGCGAAAACACCATATATTTT
>TRBV6-1|-|-|TRBJ2-1
CATIGWLGEDEQFF
TGTGCCACCATCGGCTGGCTCGGGGAGGATGAGCAGTTCTTC
>TRBV9|-|-|TRBJ2-1
CASSVVRREPDNEQFF
TGTGCCAGCAGCGTAGTGCGCAGGGAACCCGACAATGAGCAGTTCTTC
>TRBV5-4|-|-|TRBJ2-7
CASSFPGRNSYEQYF
TGTGCCAGCAGCTTTCCAGGTAGAAACTCCTACGAGCAGTACTTC
>TRBV9|-|-|TRBJ2-5
CASSFSLSGETQYF
TGTGCCAGCAGCTTTTCCCTGTCTGGGGAGACCCAGTACTTC
>TRBV5-4|-|-|TRBJ1-6
CASSLEVRGSPLHF
TGTGCCAGCAGCTTGGAAGTTCGAGGTTCACCCCTCCACTTT
>TRBV27|-|-|TRBJ1-1
CASSNPGLTNTEAFF
TGTGCCAGCAGTAACCCGGGACTCACGAACACTGAAGCTTTCTTT
>TRBV29-1|-|-|TRBJ1-2
CSVGGLGSYGYTF
TGCAGCGTTGGGGGACTCGGGAGCTATGGCTACACCTTC
>TRBV6-5|-|once|TRBJ1-5
CASSSLDSQPQHF
TGTGCCAGCAGTTCTCTCGACAGTCAGCCCCAGCATTTT
>TRBV5-3|-|-|TRBJ1-3
CARSLALSGNTIYF
TGTGCCAGAAGCTTGGCCCTCTCTGGAAACACCATATATTTT
>TRBV20-1|-|-|TRBJ2-1
CSAANNEQFF
TGCAGTGCAGCTAACAATGAGCAGTTCTTC
>TRBV7-6|TRBD1|-|TRBJ2-7
CASSLASTGGYSYEQYF
TGTGCCAGCAGCTTAGCGTCAACAGGGGGCTACTCCTACGAGCAGTACTTC
>TRBV9|TRBD1|-|TRBJ1-2
CASSVAGTGLSYGYTF
TGTGCCAGCAGCGTAGCGGGGACAGGGCTGAGCTATGGCTACACCTTC
>TRBV19|-|-|TRBJ1-1
CASSTTGVNTEAFF
TGTGCCAGTAGTACCACAGGCGTGAACACTGAAGCTTTCTTT
>TRBV28|-|-|TRBJ1-6
CASSLGAKNSPLHF
TGTGCCAGCAGTTTAGGGGCGAAGAATTCACCCCTCCACTTT
>TRBV25-1|-|few|TRBJ2-4
CASSDPRGGGAKNIQYF
TGTGCCAGCAGTGACCCCCGGGGAGGAGGAGCCAAAAACATTCAGTACTTC
>TRBV5-1|TRBD1|-|TRBJ2-7
CASSLVDRGPYEQYF
TGCGCCAGCAGCTTGGTTGACAGGGGGCCCTACGAGCAGTACTTC
>TRBV10-3|TRBD1|once|TRBJ2-7
CATGQGSYEQYF
TGTGCCACCGGACAGGGTTCCTACGAGCAGTACTTC
>TRBV7-9|TRBD2|-|TRBJ2-5
CASSLEASGRTWGQYF
TGTGCCAGCAGCTTAGAGGCTAGCGGGAGGACATGGGGCCAGTACTTC
>TRBV9|-|-|TRBJ2-3
CASSVQGGGTDTQYF
TGTGCCAGCAGCGTACAGGGAGGAGGCACAGATACGCAGTATTTT
>TRBV28|-|-|TRBJ2-7
CASSLRPEYEQYF
TGTGCCAGCAGTTTACGCCCAGAATACGAGCAGTACTTC
>TRBV19|TRBD1|-|TRBJ1-1
CASSWDRGRPEAFF
TGTGCCAGTAGCTGGGACAGGGGAAGGCCTGAAGCTTTCTTT
>TRBV28|TRBD1|-|TRBJ2-6
CASTDRDRVRAGANVLTF
TGTGCCAGCACCGACCGGGACAGGGTGCGAGCTGGGGCCAACGTCCTGACTTTC
>TRBV4-2|TRBD2|-|TRBJ2-2
CASSQIGSGGNTGELFF
TGTGCCAGCAGCCAAATCGGGTCGGGAGGGAACACCGGGGAGCTGTTTTTT
>TRBV5-5|-|-|TRBJ2-1
CASTPERTHNEQFF
TGTGCCAGCACCCCCGAAAGGACTCACAATGAGCAGTTCTTC
>TRBV29-1|-|-|TRBJ2-3
CSVEQEDTQYF
TGCAGCGTTGAGCAGGAGGATACGCAGTATTTT
>TRBV7-2|TRBD1|-|TRBJ2-5
CASSPPTRQGWETQYF
TGTGCCAGCAGCCCCCCGACTCGACAGGGCTGGGAGACCCAGTACTTC
>TRBV5-5|-|-|TRBJ1-3
CASSVNRGNTIYF
TGTGCCAGCAGCGTCAACAGGGGAAACACCATATATTTT
>TRBV18|TRBD2|-|TRBJ2-7
CASSGTSGRAYEQYF
TGTGCCAGCTCAGGGACTAGCGGGAGGGCCTACGAGCAGTACTTC
>TRBV10-2|-|-|TRBJ1-5
CASTETNGNQPQHF
TGCGCCAGCACTGAGACCAATGGCAATCAGCCCCAGCATTTT
>TRBV9|TRBD2|-|TRBJ2-2
CASSVVTSGAGELFF
TGTGCCAGCAGCGTAGTGACTAGCGGGGCCGGGGAGCTGTTTTTT
>TRBV28|-|-|TRBJ1-4
CASSLLQGVGEKLFF
TGTGCCAGCAGTTTATTACAGGGCGTGGGGGAAAAACTGTTTTTT
>TRBV27|-|-|TRBJ1-6
CASSRMGGAVSPLHF
TGTGCCAGCAGCCGTATGGGGGGGGCCGTTTCACCCCTCCACTTT
>TRBV4-3|-|-|TRBJ1-2
CASSSIDGGGYTF
TGCGCCAGCAGCTCCATCGATGGGGGTGGCTACACCTTC
>TRBV6-6|TRBD1|-|TRBJ2-5
CASRTDRGGETQYF
TGTGCCAGCAGGACGGACAGGGGAGGAGAGACCCAGTACTTC